Below, 23 T cell receptor beta chains from the same sample are listed, as sequenced in a study of blood T cell repertoires in COVID-19. Using immunoSEQ multiplex PCR, the repertoire was profiled, and TCRdb retains in-frame clones only, with some absent. Here the sample spans about 170,000 clones, approximately 87% being singletons. The sample consisted of peripheral blood. These receptors were obtained from a man between 18 and 35 years old with active or convalescent COVID-19.

The chain recombines TRBV28 with TRBJ1-1; tentative D call: TRBD1 (6 bases). The CDR3 consists of 15 residues. Germline loops: CDR1 MDHEN, CDR2 SYDVKM. The V and J ends lost 6 bases and 0 bases respectively, with 14 bases between them. The CDR3 loop reads CASRSTGLMNTEAFF. Here the CDR3 DNA reads TGTGCCAGCAGATCGACAGGTTTGATGAACACTGAAGCTTTCTTT.

The V gene is TRBV6-4, the J gene TRBJ2-6; D perhaps matches TRBD1 (6 bases). Germline V gives CDR1 MRHNA, CDR2 SNTAGT. The V end was cut by 2 bases, the J end by 4 bases, with 18 bases between. The CDR3 is 18 residues long. CDR3 region: CASSDLPVAGVGANVLTF. The CDR3, as DNA: TGTGCCAGCAGTGACCTCCCAGTGGCAGGGGTCGGGGCCAACGTCCTGACTTTC.

The V gene is TRBV3-1 (or the pseudogene TRBV3-2), the J gene TRBJ1-1, with 7 positions matching TRBD1. Looked up from germline, CDR1 is LGHDT and CDR2 is YNNKEL (reference sequence). V dropped 4 bases and J dropped 7; count of bases not matched to a gene: 3. CDR3 length equals 12 residues. This CDR3 reads CASSRRDSEAFF. In DNA form, the CDR3 reads TGTGCCAGCAGCCGCCGGGACAGTGAAGCTTTCTTT.

This clone has more than one count but fewer than ten. J is TRBJ2-3 and V is TRBV6-4; 10 positions agree with TRBD2. The V segment lost 6 bases and the J segment 2 bases; nucleotides outside the gene matches: 5. CDR3 length equals 15 residues. Germline V gene sequence: CDR1 MRHNA, CDR2 SNTAGT. Written as DNA, the CDR3 is TGTGCCAGCAGCACCGGGACTAGCGACACAGATACGCAGTATTTT. Protein product: CASSTGTSDTDTQYF.

This clone was picked up a small number of times. This chain connects TRBV7-2 to TRBJ1-1; TRBD1 aligns across 8 bases. Germline assignment: CDR1 SGHTA and CDR2 FQGNSA. The V gene end was trimmed by 5 bases and the J gene end by 5 bases; junction bases not matched to a gene: 10. This CDR3 is 15 amino acids long. CDR3 sequence: CASSLWGQEGTEAFF. CDR3 coding DNA: TGTGCCAGCAGCCTTTGGGGACAGGAAGGGACTGAAGCTTTCTTT.

The chain links TRBV5-5 to TRBJ1-5; 9 nucleotides match TRBD1. Germline V gene lookup returns CDR1 SGHKS and CDR2 YYEKEE (reference sequence). With 3 bases clipped from V and 2 bases from J, the junction kept 15 bases outside the gene matches. The CDR3 runs 19 residues. The CDR3 loop is CASSSIPGTGRIGNQPQHF. The CDR3 DNA reads TGTGCCAGCAGCTCCATTCCCGGGACAGGGAGGATTGGCAATCAGCCCCAGCATTTT.

The gene calls are TRBV11-3 and TRBJ1-1; no clear D. Trimming stripped 0 bases from V and 5 bases from J, with 22 bases between. This CDR3 comprises 18 residues. Germline-derived CDR1 and CDR2 are SGHNT and YENEEA. CDR3 coding DNA: TGTGCCAGCAGCTTAGATCGGAGGCCAGGAGGTCAGAATACTGAAGCTTTCTTT. This gives the protein CASSLDRRPGGQNTEAFF. The full variable domain, completed using reference TRBV11-3 and TRBJ1-1, is EAGVVQSPRYKIIEKKQPVAFWCNPISGHNTLYWYLQNLGQGPELLIRYENEEAVDDSQLPKDRFSAERLKGVDSTLKIQPAELGDSAVYLCASSLDRRPGGQNTEAFFGQGTRLTVV.

V and J are TRBV2 and TRBJ2-7; 9 nucleotides line up with TRBD1. The CDR3 extends over 14 amino acids. In germline, CDR1 is SNHLY, CDR2 FYNNEI. V shed 5 bases, J shed 9 bases, and the junction held 11 bases outside the gene matches. This CDR3 reads CASSTGTGLRGQYV. Written as DNA, the CDR3 is TGTGCCAGCAGTACCGGGACAGGGCTCCGGGGGCAGTACGTC.

This clone showed up just a few times. The gene calls are TRBV28 and TRBJ1-6, with TRBD1 identical over 7 bases. Germline values: CDR1 MDHEN, CDR2 SYDVKM. CDR3 length: 17 residues. V lost 4 bases and J lost 8; bases outside the gene matches: 14. The CDR3 nucleotides are TGTGCCAGCAGTTACCTTCGCAGAGGAGGGACAGATTCACCCCTCCACTTT. Translated: CASSYLRRGGTDSPLHF.

In DNA, the CDR3 is TGTGCCAGCGTAACAGACAGTAGCAATCAGCCCCAGCATTTT. It encodes CASVTDSSNQPQHF. The chain combines TRBV5-8 with TRBJ1-5, with D possibly TRBD1 on 5 matching bases. The CDR3 spans 14 residues. Germline CDR1 is SGHTS and CDR2 is YDEGEE. V lost 7 bases and J 0 bases, leaving 11 bases between the germline ends.

The chain uses TRBV5-5 and TRBJ1-2; D not resolved. CDR1 and CDR2 (germline): SGHKS, YYEKEE (reference sequence). V shed 0 bases and J shed 4 bases, with 7 bases lying between them. The CDR3 has 13 amino acids. The CDR3 loop is CASSLVVGYGYTF. CDR3 DNA sequence: TGTGCCAGCAGCTTGGTCGTCGGCTATGGCTACACCTTC.

The V call is TRBV7-9, the J call TRBJ2-7, with D possibly TRBD2 on 7 matching bases. The CDR3 runs to 13 residues. Between the trimmed V and J ends, which lost 2 bases and 6 bases, there was a span of 11 bases. CDR1 SEHNR and CDR2 FQNEAQ come from the germline V gene (reference sequence). The CDR3: CASSLRGGSEQYV. CDR3 sequence (DNA): TGTGCCAGCAGCTTAAGGGGGGGAAGCGAGCAGTACGTC.

The chain combines TRBV6-5 with TRBJ1-6; TRBD1 matches 7 bases. The trim removed 0 bases at V and 9 bases at J, leaving 5 bases unmatched. The CDR3 sequence is 15 residues long. Germline V gene lookup returns CDR1 MNHEY and CDR2 SVGAGI. The DNA of the CDR3 is TGTGCCAGCAGTTACTCGACAGGGCCGAGTTCACCCCTCCACTTT. It is translated as CASSYSTGPSSPLHF.

V and J are TRBV9 and TRBJ2-1; D gene uncertain. This CDR3 spans 13 amino acids. Germline CDR1 SGDLS, CDR2 YYNGEE. V shed 4 bases and J shed 0 bases, with 5 bases lying between them. The CDR3 DNA sequence: TGTGCCAGCAGCTTGAGCTCCTACAATGAGCAGTTCTTC. This gives the protein CASSLSSYNEQFF.

V and J are TRBV15 and TRBJ2-7, with a possible D match to TRBD2 (5 bases). Germline V CDR1 and CDR2: LNHNV, YYDKDF (reference sequence). The CDR3 covers 12 residues. V was clipped by 0 bases and J by 12 bases, with 12 bases between them. CDR3 region: CATSRETGNRYF. The CDR3 nucleotides read TGTGCCACCAGCAGAGAGACGGGGAATAGGTACTTC. The full variable domain, completed using reference TRBV15 and TRBJ2-7, is DAMVIQNPRYQVTQFGKPVTLSCSQTLNHNVMYWYQQKSSQAPKLLFHYYDKDFNNEADTPDNFQSRRPNTSFCFLDIRSPGLGDTAMYLCATSRETGNRYFGPGTRLTVT.

The rearrangement links TRBV2 to TRBJ1-6; weak D call: TRBD1 (5 bases). Germline CDR1 SNHLY, CDR2 FYNNEI. Trimming stripped 7 bases from V and 14 bases from J, with 15 bases between. There are 12 residues in the CDR3. CDR3 coding DNA: TGTGCCAGCAAAACAGGCCTGGGATCCCTCCACTTT. Translation: CASKTGLGSLHF.

This chain connects TRBV9 to TRBJ1-1, with D perhaps TRBD1 (6 bases). CDR1 and CDR2 (germline): SGDLS, YYNGEE. The germline V and J ends were trimmed by 5 bases and 2 bases, with 13 bases remaining between them. The CDR3 length is 14 residues. CDR3 sequence reads: CASSESGTNTEAFF. The CDR3 DNA follows: TGTGCCAGCAGTGAATCCGGGACAAACACTGAAGCTTTCTTT.

The chain employs TRBV19 and TRBJ2-2; TRBD1 matches 8 bases. The CDR3 runs to 15 residues. Trimming removed 5 bases from V and 6 bases from J; junction bases left unmatched: 8. Germline loops: CDR1 LNHDA, CDR2 SQIVND (reference sequence). CDR3 in DNA: TGTGCCAGTAGTGGGACCAGGGGGCAGGCCGGGGAGCTGTTTTTT. It codes for CASSGTRGQAGELFF.

The chain has TRBV7-2 and TRBJ2-5; D is ambiguous. Germline CDR1 SGHTA, CDR2 FQGNSA. V lost 1 base to trimming and J lost 5 bases, with 5 bases between them. CDR3 length equals 12 residues. CDR3 DNA sequence: TGTGCCAGCAGCTTAGGCGCGGAGACCCAGTACTTC. Protein sequence: CASSLGAETQYF.

The genes are TRBV6-5 and TRBJ1-1; D unresolved. Germline lookup yields CDR1 MNHEY and CDR2 SVGAGI. This CDR3 comprises 13 residues. The V and J ends lost 6 bases and 1 base respectively, with 9 bases between them. The CDR3 DNA reads as TGTGCCAGCAGCCTGGAGTCGAACACTGAAGCTTTCTTT. Translating it yields CASSLESNTEAFF.

The CDR3 region has the DNA TGTGCCAGCAGCCCCGTGCTAGCGGGAGGCGAGCAGTACTTC. Translation gives CASSPVLAGGEQYF. The V call is TRBV7-2, the J call TRBJ2-7; TRBD2 agrees at 11 bases. The ends lost 5 bases at V and 6 bases at J; junction bases unmatched: 6. Per germline, CDR1 SGHTA and CDR2 FQGNSA. The CDR3 consists of 14 residues.

This clone came up a few times. V and J are TRBV4-3 and TRBJ1-1; no clear D gene. The CDR3 runs 14 residues. Germline CDR1 reads LGHNA; CDR2 reads YSLEER. Trimming pared 0 bases from V and 3 bases from J, leaving 8 bases between. The CDR3 spells CASSQDFGDTEAFF. The CDR3 nucleotides are TGCGCCAGCAGCCAAGATTTCGGGGACACTGAAGCTTTCTTT.

The CDR3 DNA reads TGTGCCAGCGGGGGCGCGGGGGCCAACGTCCTGACTTTC. Protein product: CASGGAGANVLTF. This chain links TRBV2 with TRBJ2-6; maybe TRBD1 (6 bases). This CDR3 spans 13 amino acids. Germline V lookup: CDR1 SNHLY, CDR2 FYNNEI. With 8 bases removed from V and 4 bases from J, the gap between germline ends came to 9 bases.